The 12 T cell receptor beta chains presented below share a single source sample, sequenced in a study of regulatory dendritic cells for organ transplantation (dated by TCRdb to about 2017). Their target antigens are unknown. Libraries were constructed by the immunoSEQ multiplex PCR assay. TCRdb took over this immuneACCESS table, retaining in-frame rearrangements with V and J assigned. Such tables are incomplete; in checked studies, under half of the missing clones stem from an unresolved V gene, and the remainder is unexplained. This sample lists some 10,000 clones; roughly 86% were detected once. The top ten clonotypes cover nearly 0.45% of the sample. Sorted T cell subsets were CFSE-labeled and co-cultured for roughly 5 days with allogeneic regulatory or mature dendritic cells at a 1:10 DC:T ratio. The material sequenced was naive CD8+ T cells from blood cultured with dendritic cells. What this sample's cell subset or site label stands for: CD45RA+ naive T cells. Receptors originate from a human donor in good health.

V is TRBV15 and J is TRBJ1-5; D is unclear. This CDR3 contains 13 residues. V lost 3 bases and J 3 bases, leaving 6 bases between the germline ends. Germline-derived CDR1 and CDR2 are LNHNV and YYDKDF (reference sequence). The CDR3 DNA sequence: TGTGCCACCAGCAGTACAGACAATCAGCCCCAGCATTTT. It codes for CATSSTDNQPQHF.

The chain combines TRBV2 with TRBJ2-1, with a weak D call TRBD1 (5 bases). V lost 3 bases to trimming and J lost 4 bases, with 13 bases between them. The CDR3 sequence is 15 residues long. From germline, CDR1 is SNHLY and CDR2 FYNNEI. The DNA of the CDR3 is TGTGCCAGCAGTGACCCTGAGCAGGGTTACAATGAGCAGTTCTTC. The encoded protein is CASSDPEQGYNEQFF.

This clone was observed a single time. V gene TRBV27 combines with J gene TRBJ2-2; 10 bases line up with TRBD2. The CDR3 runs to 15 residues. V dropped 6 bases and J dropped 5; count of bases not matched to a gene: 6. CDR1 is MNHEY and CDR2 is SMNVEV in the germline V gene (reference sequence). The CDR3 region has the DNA TGTGCCAGCAGCTCGAGTAGCGGGAGGACCGGGGAGCTGTTTTTT. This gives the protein CASSSSSGRTGELFF.

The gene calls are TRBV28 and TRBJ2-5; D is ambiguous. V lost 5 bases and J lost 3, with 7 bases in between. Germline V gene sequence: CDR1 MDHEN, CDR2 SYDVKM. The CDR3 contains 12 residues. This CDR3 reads CASSGLEETQYF. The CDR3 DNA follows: TGTGCCAGCAGTGGGCTAGAAGAGACCCAGTACTTC.

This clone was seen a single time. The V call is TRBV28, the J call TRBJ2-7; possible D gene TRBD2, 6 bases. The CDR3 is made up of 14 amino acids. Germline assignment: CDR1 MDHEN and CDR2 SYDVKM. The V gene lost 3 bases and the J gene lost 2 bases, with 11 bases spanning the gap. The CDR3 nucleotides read TGTGCCAGCAGTTTCTCAGCGGGTCCCTACGAGCAGTACTTC. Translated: CASSFSAGPYEQYF. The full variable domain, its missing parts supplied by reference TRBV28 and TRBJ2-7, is DVKVTQSSRYLVKRTGEKVFLECVQDMDHENMFWYRQDPGLGLRLIYFSYDVKMKEKGDIPEGYSVSREKKERFSLILESASTNQTSMYLCASSFSAGPYEQYFGPGTRLTVT.

The CDR3 is CASSQEGTGAVNTEAFF. In nucleotides, the CDR3 is TGCGCCAGCAGCCAAGAGGGTACAGGGGCCGTGAACACTGAAGCTTTCTTT. The V call is TRBV4-1, the J call TRBJ1-1; 7 nucleotides line up with TRBD1. CDR3 size: 17 residues. The ends lost 0 bases at V and 0 bases at J; junction bases unmatched: 7. Germline loops: CDR1 MGHRA, CDR2 YSYEKL.

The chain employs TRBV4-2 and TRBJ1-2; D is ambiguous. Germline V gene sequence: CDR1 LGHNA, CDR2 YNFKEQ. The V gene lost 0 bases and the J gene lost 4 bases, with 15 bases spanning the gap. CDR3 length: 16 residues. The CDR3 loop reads CASSQDLATGGYGYTF. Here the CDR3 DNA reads TGTGCCAGCAGCCAAGATCTTGCTACGGGCGGCTATGGCTACACCTTC.

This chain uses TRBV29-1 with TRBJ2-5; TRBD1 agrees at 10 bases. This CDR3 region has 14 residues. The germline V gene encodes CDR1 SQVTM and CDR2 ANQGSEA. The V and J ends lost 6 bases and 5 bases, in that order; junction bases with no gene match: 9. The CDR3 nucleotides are TGCAGCGTCCAGACAGGGGGCGCTGGGGAGACCCAGTACTTC. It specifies CSVQTGGAGETQYF.

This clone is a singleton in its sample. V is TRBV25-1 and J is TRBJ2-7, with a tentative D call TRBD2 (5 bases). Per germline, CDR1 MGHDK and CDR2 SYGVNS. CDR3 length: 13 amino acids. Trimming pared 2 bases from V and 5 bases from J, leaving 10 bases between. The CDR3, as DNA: TGTGCCAGCAGTGAAGACGGGATCCACGAGCAGTACTTC. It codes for CASSEDGIHEQYF.

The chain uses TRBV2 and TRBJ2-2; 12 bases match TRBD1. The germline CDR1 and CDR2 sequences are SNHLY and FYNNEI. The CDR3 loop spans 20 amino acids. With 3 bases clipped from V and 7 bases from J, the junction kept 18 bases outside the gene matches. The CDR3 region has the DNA TGTGCCAGCAGTGAGCCCAAGACCAGCCGGGACAGGGGGCTGTTCGGGGAGCTGTTTTTT. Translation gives CASSEPKTSRDRGLFGELFF.

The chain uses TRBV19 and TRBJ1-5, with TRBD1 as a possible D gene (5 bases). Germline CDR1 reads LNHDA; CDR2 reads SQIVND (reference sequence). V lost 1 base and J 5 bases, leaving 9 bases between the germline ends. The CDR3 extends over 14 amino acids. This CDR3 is CASSIGGFYQPQHF. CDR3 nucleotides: TGTGCCAGTAGTATAGGGGGGTTCTATCAGCCCCAGCATTTT.

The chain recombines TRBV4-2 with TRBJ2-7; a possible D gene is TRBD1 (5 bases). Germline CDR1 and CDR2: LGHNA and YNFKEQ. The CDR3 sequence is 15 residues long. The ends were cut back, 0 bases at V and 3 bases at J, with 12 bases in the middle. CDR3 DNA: TGTGCCAGCAGCCAAGATAAGGGGCAGGACTACGAGCAGTACTTC. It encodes CASSQDKGQDYEQYF.